Listed here are 12 T cell receptor beta chains from one sample, sequenced in a study of T cell responses to AZD1222 COVID-19 vaccine. This table comes from immunoSEQ multiplex PCR, and its TCRdb copy is limited to in-frame clones, with some not included. Of around 75,000 clones listed, about 87% are singletons. The sample in question was peripheral blood, obtained 28 days after the second dose of the MenACWY control vaccine. The receptors here all came from an adult who received the MenACWY meningococcal vaccine as a control.

The rearrangement links TRBV12-3 or TRBV12-4 to TRBJ1-4; no firm D call. V was cut by 3 bases and J by 8 bases, with 10 bases left in between. The length of the CDR3 is 13 residues. CDR3 sequence (DNA): TGTGCCAGCAGTTTGACCCTGGGAGAAAAACTGTTTTTT. Translation: CASSLTLGEKLFF.

The chain uses TRBV19 and TRBJ1-1; TRBD1 might be the D (6 bases). The CDR3 spans 18 residues. Trimming left V 4 bases short and J 1 base short, with 22 bases between. CDR1 is LNHDA, CDR2 SQIVND, per germline (reference sequence). DNA of the CDR3: TGTGCCAGTAGTAATTTCCCTACAGGGAGGGGATCGAACACTGAAGCTTTCTTT. Its protein product is CASSNFPTGRGSNTEAFF.

This clone was detected only once. The CDR3 bases are TGTGCCAGCAGTGACCCGAATCTGGTCGAAAAACTGTTTTTT. Amino acids: CASSDPNLVEKLFF. The J gene is TRBJ1-4, the V gene TRBV25-1; D ambiguous. The CDR3 spans 14 residues. V was cut by 3 bases and J by 8 bases, with 13 bases left in between. CDR1 is MGHDK, CDR2 SYGVNS, per germline.

The CDR3 is CASSLVDRDPYEQYF. CDR3 nucleotide sequence: TGTGCCAGCAGCTTAGTGGACAGGGACCCCTACGAGCAGTACTTC. The V gene is TRBV11-2, the J gene TRBJ2-7, with 8 bases lining up with TRBD1. The CDR3 has 15 amino acids. Germline lookup yields CDR1 SGHAT and CDR2 FQNNGV. The ends lost 1 base at V and 2 bases at J; junction bases unmatched: 4.

V gene TRBV15 combines with J gene TRBJ1-6, with 8 nucleotides matching TRBD1. The CDR3 sequence is 15 residues long. The V and J ends lost 3 bases and 6 bases, in that order; junction bases with no gene match: 4. CDR1 LNHNV and CDR2 YYDKDF come from the germline V gene (reference sequence). CDR3 sequence (DNA): TGTGCCACCAGCAGGCGGACAGGGATTAATTCACCCCTCCACTTT. Translation gives CATSRRTGINSPLHF.

V and J are TRBV5-1 and TRBJ2-5; 8 bases map to TRBD2. V trimming: 3 bases; J trimming: 1 base; junction bases outside the gene matches: 2. The germline gives CDR1 SGHRS, CDR2 YFSETQ. CDR3 size: 14 residues. This CDR3 reads CASSSSGFQETQYF. DNA of the CDR3: TGCGCCAGCAGCTCTAGCGGGTTCCAAGAGACCCAGTACTTC.

The rearrangement joins TRBV24-1 to TRBJ2-3; D is undetermined. Germline CDR1 is KGHDR and CDR2 is SFDVKD. The CDR3 runs 13 residues. The V and J ends lost 5 bases and 5 bases respectively, with 10 bases between them. CDR3 residues: CATSVGSGDTQYF. CDR3 DNA sequence: TGTGCCACCAGTGTGGGTAGTGGAGATACGCAGTATTTT.

CDR3 protein: CASSIAAETQYF. CDR3 bases: TGTGCCAGTAGTATAGCTGCAGAGACCCAGTACTTC. The chain links TRBV19 to TRBJ2-5; no reliable D call. Germline assignment: CDR1 LNHDA and CDR2 SQIVND (reference sequence). The CDR3 loop spans 12 amino acids. V dropped 1 base and J dropped 4 bases, with 4 bases sitting between them.

J is TRBJ1-5 and V is TRBV18; 7 bases are a match to TRBD1. CDR1 and CDR2 (germline): KGHSH, LQKENI. The V and J ends lost 3 bases and 5 bases, in that order; junction bases with no gene match: 4. The CDR3 is 14 amino acids. The CDR3 DNA is TGTGCCAGCTCACCTCGACAGGGCGATCAGCCCCAGCATTTT. Residues: CASSPRQGDQPQHF.

In its sample, this clone was seen a few times. The chain employs TRBV12-5 and TRBJ1-5, with TRBD1 identical over 10 bases. Germline V CDR1 and CDR2: LGHNT, FRNRAP. With V trimmed by 2 bases and J by 6 bases, 7 bases remained unmatched. This CDR3 spans 16 amino acids. CDR3 amino acids: CASGLIGQGEGQPQHF. The CDR3 coding sequence is TGTGCTAGTGGTTTGATCGGACAGGGGGAAGGTCAGCCCCAGCATTTT. Complete variable domain (other parts from reference TRBV12-5 and TRBJ1-5): DARVTQTPRHKVTEMGQEVTMRCQPILGHNTVFWYRQTMMQGLELLAYFRNRAPLDDSGMPKDRFSAEMPDATLATLKIQPSEPRDSAVYFCASGLIGQGEGQPQHFGDGTRLSIL.

This clone has only one observation. The CDR3 DNA follows: TGTGCCAGCGGACGGATACAGGGGGAGGTCCTTGAAGCTTTCTTT. This gives the protein CASGRIQGEVLEAFF. The chain joins TRBV2 to TRBJ1-1, with 8 nucleotides matching TRBD1. The germline V gene encodes CDR1 SNHLY and CDR2 FYNNEI. The CDR3 loop spans 15 amino acids. With 8 bases clipped from V and 7 bases from J, the junction kept 15 bases outside the gene matches. The full variable domain, rest sourced from reference TRBV2 and TRBJ1-1, is EPEVTQTPSHQVTQMGQEVILRCVPISNHLYFYWYRQILGQKVEFLVSFYNNEISEKSEIFDDQFSVERPDGSNFTLKIRSTKLEDSAMYFCASGRIQGEVLEAFFGQGTRLTVV.

This clone was seen only a few times. The chain uses TRBV5-1 and TRBJ2-1; D ambiguous. Trimming stripped 0 bases from V and 9 bases from J, with 7 bases between. Germline V gene data show CDR1 as SGHRS and CDR2 as YFSETQ. CDR3 length equals 12 residues. The CDR3 region is CASSLAGPEQFF. The CDR3 DNA follows: TGCGCCAGCAGCTTGGCGGGTCCTGAGCAGTTCTTC.